These T cell receptor beta chains were read from a single sample in a study of identical twins. TCRdb analysed the 5' RACE reads with MiXCR anew, one entry per CDR3 protein. The table includes 400,000 to 550,000 distinct CDR3 sequences, 20% to 25% detected once. This sample also appeared in a second study, on T cells expressing NK-cell markers.

The sequencing input was CD4+ T cells sorted from blood. The receptor source for this set is a woman between 18 and 30 years old in good health. The CDR3 runs from the conserved cysteine through the conserved F or W. The D gene is left open where the match is weak. A clone size is listed for some rows: how often the clone was seen (once, few, many), or a class if it is expanded.

V gene	D gene	J gene	clone size	CDR3 protein	CDR3 DNA
TRBV7-9	NA	TRBJ2-7	NA	CASSLAPLQGYEQYF	TGTGCCAGCAGCTTAGCACCCTTACAGGGATACGAGCAGTACTTC
TRBV24-1	NA	TRBJ2-1	NA	CATSDFSFYNEQFF	TGTGCCACCAGTGATTTCTCCTTCTACAATGAGCAGTTCTTC
TRBV20-1	NA	TRBJ2-3	NA	CSASGVRPDTDTQYF	TGCAGTGCTAGCGGCGTTCGGCCCGACACAGATACGCAGTATTTT
TRBV12-3/TRBV12-4	NA	TRBJ2-3	few	CAVHGGLSTDTQYF	TGTGCCGTGCACGGAGGACTCAGCACAGATACGCAGTATTTT
TRBV7-2	TRBD2	TRBJ2-1	NA	CASSPGTRSEQFF	TGTGCCAGCAGCCCGGGGACTAGAAGTGAGCAGTTCTTC
TRBV7-2	NA	TRBJ2-7	NA	CASSLTGPVYEQYF	TGTGCCAGCAGCTTGACCGGACCCGTCTACGAGCAGTACTTC
TRBV3-1	NA	TRBJ2-3	many	CASSQLRNTDTQYF	TGTGCCAGCAGCCAATTGCGGAACACAGATACGCAGTATTTT
TRBV20-1	TRBD2	TRBJ2-1	NA	CSAIAGGPRNEQFF	TGCAGTGCTATAGCGGGAGGGCCTAGGAATGAGCAGTTCTTC
TRBV7-2	NA	TRBJ1-6	NA	CASSLVGGRVSPLHF	TGTGCCAGCAGCTTAGTCGGGGGGCGCGTTTCACCCCTCCACTTT
TRBV5-1	NA	TRBJ1-6	few	CASSLGQSSPLHF	TGCGCCAGCAGCCTTGGACAGTCTTCACCCCTCCACTTT
TRBV7-9	NA	TRBJ1-2	few	CASSFENHGYTF	TGTGCCAGCAGCTTTGAGAACCATGGCTACACCTTC
TRBV11-2	NA	TRBJ2-5	NA	CASSLGAARTQYF	TGTGCCAGCAGCTTGGGGGCCGCAAGGACCCAGTACTTC
TRBV2	NA	TRBJ2-3	NA	CASSELETGQYF	TGTGCCAGCAGTGAACTGGAGACAGGGCAGTATTTT
TRBV6-5	NA	TRBJ1-1	many	CASSYGWNTEAFF	TGTGCCAGCAGTTACGGCTGGAACACTGAAGCTTTCTTT
TRBV12-3/TRBV12-4	TRBD1	TRBJ1-1	many	CASSGTDMNTEAFF	TGTGCCAGCAGCGGGACAGACATGAACACTGAAGCTTTCTTT
TRBV7-2	NA	TRBJ2-7	NA	CASSPGWEQYF	TGTGCCAGCAGCCCGGGGTGGGAGCAGTACTTC
TRBV7-7	NA	TRBJ2-3	NA	CASSLSQRDTQYF	TGTGCTAGCAGCTTAAGCCAGAGGGATACGCAGTATTTT
TRBV7-8	TRBD2	TRBJ2-5	NA	CASILRLAGETQYF	TGTGCCAGCATCCTCCGACTAGCGGGAGAGACCCAGTACTTC
TRBV6-6	NA	TRBJ2-1	NA	CASTQGVNEQFF	TGTGCCAGCACTCAAGGTGTCAATGAGCAGTTCTTC
TRBV2	NA	TRBJ2-7	NA	CASSEAPWTVGDEQYF	TGTGCCAGCAGTGAAGCGCCGTGGACAGTTGGGGACGAGCAGTACTTC
TRBV18	NA	TRBJ2-7	few	CASSTTLTDSYEQYF	TGTGCCAGCTCAACGACCTTGACAGACTCCTACGAGCAGTACTTC
TRBV20-1	TRBD2	TRBJ2-3	NA	CSASGLATGTDTQYF	TGCAGCGCGTCGGGACTAGCAACCGGGACAGATACGCAGTATTTT
TRBV4-2	NA	TRBJ2-7	NA	CASSQFGNTPQYF	TGTGCCAGCAGCCAGTTCGGTAATACGCCTCAGTACTTC
TRBV27	NA	TRBJ1-2	NA	CASSNPGGYGYTF	TGTGCCAGCAGTAATCCCGGGGGCTATGGCTACACCTTC
TRBV12-3/TRBV12-4	TRBD1	TRBJ1-2	few	CASSFWGQGGYGYTF	TGTGCCAGCAGTTTCTGGGGACAGGGCGGCTATGGCTACACCTTC
TRBV18	TRBD1	TRBJ2-1	many	CASSTGLVTGEQFF	TGTGCCAGCTCGACAGGGTTGGTTACGGGTGAGCAGTTCTTC
TRBV5-1	TRBD2	TRBJ2-1	few	CASSGGGLAGLTPFF	TGCGCCAGCAGCGGGGGGGGACTAGCGGGTTTAACCCCGTTCTTC
TRBV6-2/TRBV6-3	TRBD2	TRBJ2-5	NA	CASRRLAKQETQYF	TGTGCCAGCAGGAGACTAGCGAAACAAGAGACCCAGTACTTC